This T cell receptor beta chain was sequenced during a study of T cells in Graves' hyperthyroidism and ophthalmopathy. This clonotype was seen only a few times. Those patients with uncontrolled infection, other autoimmune disease, pregnancy or lactation were excluded. TCR beta CDR3 regions were amplified from RNA transcripts. HTBI primers were used for first-round RT-PCR of the TCR CDR3. One entry per CDR3 protein results from TCRdb running MiXCR on the multiplex PCR reads. The repertoire consists of about 640,000 distinct CDR3 sequences, with more than 20% occurring once and the leading ten covering about 35%. V lost 3 bases to trimming and J lost 0 bases, with 11 bases between them. CDR3 length equals 15 residues. Germline-derived CDR1 and CDR2 are KGHSH and LQKENI.

Sequenced: blood. The rearrangement links TRBV18 to TRBJ2-5; D remains ambiguous. The sequence was collected from a young man with Graves' ophthalmopathy. The DNA for the CDR3 is TGTGCCAGCTCACCGCAACAGCAACACCAAGAGACCCAGTACTTC. Encoded protein: CASSPQQQHQETQYF.